Listed here are 20 T cell receptor beta chains from one sample, sequenced in a study of blood T cell repertoires in COVID-19. TCRdb keeps only in-frame clones here, not all; method: immunoSEQ multiplex PCR. The sample yields around 420,000 clones, roughly 90% seen once. The sequenced sample consisted of PBMCs or T cells enriched from blood (not recorded which). The source is a woman between 40 and 50 years old with acute COVID-19.

The genes are TRBV28 and TRBJ2-7; maybe TRBD2 (6 bases). This CDR3 region has 15 residues. With 11 bases removed from V and 0 bases from J, the gap between germline ends came to 20 bases. Germline V CDR1 and CDR2: MDHEN, SYDVKM. The CDR3 loop reads CAHGSGPRNSYEQYF. CDR3 DNA sequence: TGTGCCCACGGGAGCGGACCCCGGAACTCCTACGAGCAGTACTTC.

V is TRBV11-2 and J is TRBJ1-2; 8 bases are shared with TRBD1. Germline values: CDR1 SGHAT, CDR2 FQNNGV. J gave up 2 bases and V 6 bases, and 11 bases lay outside the gene matches. The CDR3 has 16 residues. CDR3 sequence: CASRGRGGQANYGYTF. DNA for the CDR3: TGTGCCAGCAGGGGAAGAGGGGGACAGGCGAACTATGGCTACACCTTC.

The gene calls are TRBV12-3 or TRBV12-4 and TRBJ2-1; D may be TRBD2 (7 bases). The CDR3 loop spans 12 amino acids. The V and J ends lost 11 bases and 3 bases respectively, with 11 bases between them. Here the CDR3 DNA reads TGTGCCCTGCGGGGGCGCTACAATGAGCAGTTCTTC. The encoded protein is CALRGRYNEQFF.

The rearrangement joins TRBV9 to TRBJ2-1, with 14 bases matching TRBD2. The J segment lost 5 bases and the V segment lost 4 bases, leaving 11 bases of the junction unmatched. There are 18 residues in the CDR3. Germline lookup yields CDR1 SGDLS and CDR2 YYNGEE. The CDR3 DNA follows: TGTGCCAGCAGCTTCACAGGACTAGCGGGGGGCACGCACAATGAGCAGTTCTTC. Translation: CASSFTGLAGGTHNEQFF.

The chain recombines TRBV5-6 with TRBJ1-5; unclear D gene. From germline, CDR1 is SGHDT and CDR2 YYEEEE. The CDR3 has 13 amino acids. Trimming stripped 0 bases from V and 7 bases from J, with 8 bases between. DNA of the CDR3: TGTGCCAGCAGCTTGGGATACGGGCAGCCCCAGCATTTT. Translated, it gives CASSLGYGQPQHF.

The rearrangement uses TRBV11-2 and TRBJ2-2; D gene unclear. V was clipped by 5 bases and J by 0 bases, with 7 bases between them. The CDR3 contains 14 residues. Per the germline V gene, CDR1 is SGHAT and CDR2 is FQNNGV. The CDR3 here is CASSLLTNTGELFF. As DNA, the CDR3 is TGTGCCAGCAGCCTGCTAACGAACACCGGGGAGCTGTTTTTT.

The chain couples TRBV5-1 to TRBJ2-1; perhaps TRBD2 as D (6 bases). There are 14 residues in the CDR3. V lost 3 bases and J lost 6, with 13 bases in between. CDR1 SGHRS and CDR2 YFSETQ come from the germline V gene. In DNA form, the CDR3 reads TGCGCCAGCAGCTCCGGCGGGGTGGGCAATGAGCAGTTCTTC. This codes for CASSSGGVGNEQFF.

V gene TRBV11-2 combines with J gene TRBJ1-1; TRBD1 is a possible D gene (5 bases). Germline CDR1 reads SGHAT; CDR2 reads FQNNGV. V lost 1 base and J 1 base, leaving 10 bases between the germline ends. This CDR3 comprises 15 residues. The CDR3 sequence is CASSLGGGANTEAFF. CDR3 nucleotide sequence: TGTGCCAGCAGCTTAGGAGGCGGGGCGAACACTGAAGCTTTCTTT.

The genes are TRBV29-1 and TRBJ2-1; 8 nucleotides match TRBD1. Germline CDR1 and CDR2: SQVTM and ANQGSEA. CDR3 length: 14 amino acids. V trimming: 2 bases; J trimming: 9 bases; junction bases outside the gene matches: 9. The CDR3 sequence: CSVEKDRVEVEQFF. The CDR3 DNA sequence: TGCAGCGTTGAAAAGGACAGGGTAGAGGTTGAGCAGTTCTTC.

The chain combines TRBV5-1 with TRBJ2-7; D possibly corresponds to TRBD2 (6 bases). The CDR3 totals 13 residues. Trimming left V 3 bases short and J 2 bases short, with 9 bases between. Germline V CDR1 and CDR2: SGHRS, YFSETQ. CDR3 protein: CASSSRGTYEQYF. The CDR3 DNA is TGCGCCAGCAGCTCTCGCGGGACCTACGAGCAGTACTTC.

Details on this clone: This same CDR3 is encoded by further DNA sequences in the sample. J is TRBJ1-3 and V is TRBV6-5; D unresolved. The CDR3 has 12 residues. Trimming cost V 8 bases and J 0 bases, with 5 bases left between them. Germline V gene data show CDR1 as MNHEY and CDR2 as SVGAGI. CDR3 residues: CASHSSGNTIYF. Here the CDR3 DNA reads TGTGCCAGCCATAGCTCTGGAAACACCATATATTTT.

The chain joins TRBV4-1 to TRBJ2-7; 12 bases agree with TRBD2. The germline gives CDR1 MGHRA, CDR2 YSYEKL. The CDR3 is 15 residues long. Unmatched junction bases numbered 3, after V lost 6 bases and J lost 0 bases. The CDR3 DNA sequence: TGCGCCAGCAGTCCGACTAGCGGGGGCTCCTACGAGCAGTACTTC. The encoded protein is CASSPTSGGSYEQYF.

The rearrangement uses TRBV13 and TRBJ2-3, with 8 bases aligning to TRBD1. This CDR3 spans 15 amino acids. CDR1 and CDR2 (germline): PRHDT, FYEKMQ (reference sequence). V lost 4 bases, J lost 0 bases, and 3 bases stayed unmatched. CDR3: CASSSQGASTDTQYF. In DNA, the CDR3 is TGTGCCAGCAGCTCCCAGGGGGCTAGCACAGATACGCAGTATTTT.

This chain connects TRBV5-1 to TRBJ2-2; maybe TRBD2 (5 bases). Germline V gives CDR1 SGHRS, CDR2 YFSETQ. The CDR3 extends over 15 amino acids. The ends were cut back, 4 bases at V and 0 bases at J, with 10 bases in the middle. CDR3: CASSHVRANTGELFF. The CDR3 nucleotides are TGCGCCAGCAGCCATGTGAGGGCGAACACCGGGGAGCTGTTTTTT.

The chain carries TRBV19 and TRBJ1-5; D possibly corresponds to TRBD1 (6 bases). The germline CDR1 and CDR2 sequences are LNHDA and SQIVND (reference sequence). The V end lost 5 bases, the J end lost 4 bases, and 18 bases lay between the germline ends. CDR3 length: 16 amino acids. The CDR3 region has the DNA TGTGCCAGTAGTTCCCAAGCGGCGGGGGCGAATCAGCCCCAGCATTTT. It encodes CASSSQAAGANQPQHF.

This clone was observed a handful of times. This sequence joins TRBV5-6 and TRBJ1-2; no reliable D call. The germline gives CDR1 SGHDT, CDR2 YYEEEE. Trimming cost V 0 bases and J 4 bases, with 13 bases left between them. CDR3 size: 15 residues. CDR3 in amino acids: CASSLGHTPIYGYTF. The CDR3 DNA is TGTGCCAGCAGCTTGGGGCACACCCCCATCTATGGCTACACCTTC.

This clone was counted a single time. The chain joins TRBV5-4 to TRBJ1-3; D call uncertain. This CDR3 is built from 14 residues. The V and J ends lost 0 bases and 4 bases respectively, with 8 bases between them. CDR1 is SGHNT, CDR2 YYREEE, per germline (reference sequence). The CDR3 here is CASSLGIQGNTIYF. The CDR3 coding sequence is TGTGCCAGCAGCTTGGGGATACAGGGAAACACCATATATTTT.

The chain links TRBV29-1 to TRBJ1-1; D uncertain. Germline assignment: CDR1 SQVTM and CDR2 ANQGSEA. The germline V and J ends were trimmed by 5 bases and 4 bases, with 17 bases remaining between them. The CDR3 sequence is 14 residues long. The CDR3 reads CSVSQMSRITEAFF. The CDR3 DNA reads TGCAGCGTTTCTCAAATGAGTAGAATCACTGAAGCTTTCTTT.

CDR3 nucleotide sequence: TGTGCCAGCAGCCAAGATTTAGTAAATCCGGAGACCCAGTACTTC. Its protein is CASSQDLVNPETQYF. The V call is TRBV14, the J call TRBJ2-5, with D unclear. V lost 0 bases and J lost 5, with 13 bases in between. CDR1 and CDR2 from the germline V gene are SGHDN and FVKESK. The CDR3 has 15 amino acids.

This chain uses TRBV30 with TRBJ1-6; TRBD1 aligns across 12 bases. CDR1 is GTSNPN, CDR2 SVGIG, per germline (reference sequence). The CDR3 spans 17 residues. V lost 4 bases to trimming and J lost 8 bases; unmatched junction nucleotides: 12. CDR3 loop: CAWTPGQGAVVHSPLHF. CDR3 DNA: TGTGCCTGGACCCCGGGACAGGGGGCGGTTGTGCATTCACCCCTCCACTTT.